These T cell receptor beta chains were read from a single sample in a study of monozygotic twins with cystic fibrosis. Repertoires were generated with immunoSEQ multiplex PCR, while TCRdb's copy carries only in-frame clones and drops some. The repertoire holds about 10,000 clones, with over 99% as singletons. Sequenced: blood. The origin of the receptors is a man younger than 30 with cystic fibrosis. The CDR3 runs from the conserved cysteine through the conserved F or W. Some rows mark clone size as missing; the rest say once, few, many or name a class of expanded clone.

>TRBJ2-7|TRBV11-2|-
CASSRTSGPPYEQYF
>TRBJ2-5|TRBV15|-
CATSRVRETQYF
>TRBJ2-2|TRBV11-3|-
CASSPGAGTGKNTGELFF
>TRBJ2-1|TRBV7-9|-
CASSSTDRSSYNEQFF
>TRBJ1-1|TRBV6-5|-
CASSYSGQMNTEAFF
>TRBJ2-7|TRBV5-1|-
CASSGGVGGYEQYF
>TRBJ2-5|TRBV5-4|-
CASSVGQVKETQYF
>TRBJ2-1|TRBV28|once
CASSFTSGRNEQFF
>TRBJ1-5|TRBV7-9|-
CASSLREGDQPQHF
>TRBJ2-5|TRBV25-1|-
CASSVAGGLETQYF
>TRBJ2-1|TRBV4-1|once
CASSPKAGAFLGEQFF
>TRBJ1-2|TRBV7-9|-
CASSLDENGYTF
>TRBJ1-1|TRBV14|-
CASSQGTDYTRAFF
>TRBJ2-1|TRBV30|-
CAWSLGAGGQNEQFF
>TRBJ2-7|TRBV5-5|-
CASTPHGTSGRYEQYF
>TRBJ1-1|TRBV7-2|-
CASSLFTGSNTEAFF
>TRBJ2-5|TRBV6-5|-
CASSQQGARETQYF
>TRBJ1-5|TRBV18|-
CASSTGTGNQPQHF
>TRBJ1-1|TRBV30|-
CAWSGERQGQGFF
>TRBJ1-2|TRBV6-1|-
CASSEAPTGVNYGYTF
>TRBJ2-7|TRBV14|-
CASSLTSYEQYF
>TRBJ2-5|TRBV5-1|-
CASSTRTGGETQYF
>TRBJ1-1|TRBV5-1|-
CASSLAGSRGAFF
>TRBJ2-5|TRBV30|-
CAWSVLRGLETQYF
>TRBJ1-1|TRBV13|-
CASSTGQGSNEAFF
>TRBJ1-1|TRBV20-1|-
CSARDFEAFF
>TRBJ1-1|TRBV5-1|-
CASRWDSVDTEAFF
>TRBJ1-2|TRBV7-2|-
CASAETGTGNGYTF
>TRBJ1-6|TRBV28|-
CASSFGSSYNSPLHF
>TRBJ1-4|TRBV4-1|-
CASSQPTRWTARNEKLFF
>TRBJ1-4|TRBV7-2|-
CASSFSPGADEKLFF
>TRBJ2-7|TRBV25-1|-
CASSESQPGSYEQYF
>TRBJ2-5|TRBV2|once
CASSEWGQGGETQYF
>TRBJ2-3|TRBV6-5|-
CASSYLLAGVVDTQYF
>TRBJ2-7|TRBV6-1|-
CAIATDSFTYEQYF
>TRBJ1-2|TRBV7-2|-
CASSSDPGTGAYTF
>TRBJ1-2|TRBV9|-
CASSVDRTASGYTF
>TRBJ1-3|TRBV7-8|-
CASSPGLRYDSGNTIYF
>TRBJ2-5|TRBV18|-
CASSPLPVGQGVQETQYF
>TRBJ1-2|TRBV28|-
CASSSRQGQLPYGYTF
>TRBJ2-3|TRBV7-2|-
CASSSAAGLAGLDTQYF
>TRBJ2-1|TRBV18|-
CASSPSGGEQFF
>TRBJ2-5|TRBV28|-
CASSHGTEETQYF
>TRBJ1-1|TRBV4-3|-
CASSQYRGWVTEAFF
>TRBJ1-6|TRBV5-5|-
CASPEGPGQGNSPLHF
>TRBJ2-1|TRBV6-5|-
CASSIRGGPNEQFF